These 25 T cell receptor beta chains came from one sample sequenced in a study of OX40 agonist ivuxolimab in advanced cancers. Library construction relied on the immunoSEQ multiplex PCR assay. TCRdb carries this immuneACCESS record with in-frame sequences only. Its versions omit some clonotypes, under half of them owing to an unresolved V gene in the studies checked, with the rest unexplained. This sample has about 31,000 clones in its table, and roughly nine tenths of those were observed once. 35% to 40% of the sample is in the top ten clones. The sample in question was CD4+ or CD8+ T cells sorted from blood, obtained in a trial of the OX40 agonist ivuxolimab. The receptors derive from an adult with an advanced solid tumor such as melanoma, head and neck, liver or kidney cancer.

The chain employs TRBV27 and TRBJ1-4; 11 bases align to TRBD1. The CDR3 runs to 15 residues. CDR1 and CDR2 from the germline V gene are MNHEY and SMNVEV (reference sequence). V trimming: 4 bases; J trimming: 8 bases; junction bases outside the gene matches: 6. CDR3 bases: TGTGCCAGCAGTTGGGGACAGGGGGGTTACGAAAAACTGTTTTTT. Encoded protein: CASSWGQGGYEKLFF. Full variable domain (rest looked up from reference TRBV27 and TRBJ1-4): EAQVTQNPRYLITVTGKKLTVTCSQNMNHEYMSWYRQDPGLGLRQIYYSMNVEVTDKGDVPEGYKVSRKEKRNFPLILESPSPNQTSLYFCASSWGQGGYEKLFFGSGTQLSVL.

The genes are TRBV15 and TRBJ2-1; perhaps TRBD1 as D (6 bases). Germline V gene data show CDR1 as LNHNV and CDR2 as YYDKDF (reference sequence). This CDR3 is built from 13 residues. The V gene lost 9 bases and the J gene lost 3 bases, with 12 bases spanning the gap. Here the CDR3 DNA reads TGTGCCACTACGACAGGTAACTACAATGAGCAGTTCTTC. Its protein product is CATTTGNYNEQFF.

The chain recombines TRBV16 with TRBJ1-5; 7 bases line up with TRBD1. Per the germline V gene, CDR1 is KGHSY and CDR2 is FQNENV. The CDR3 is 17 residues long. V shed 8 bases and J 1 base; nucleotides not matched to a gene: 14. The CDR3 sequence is CASGGTDLKGSNQPQHF. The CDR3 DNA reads TGTGCCAGCGGGGGGACAGACCTGAAGGGAAGCAATCAGCCCCAGCATTTT.

The CDR3 region is CSVSAAGYMNTEAFF. The DNA of the CDR3 is TGCAGCGTTTCTGCGGCAGGTTACATGAACACTGAAGCTTTCTTT. V usage is TRBV29-1 and J usage is TRBJ1-1; D gene unclear. V lost 5 bases and J 0 bases, leaving 16 bases between the germline ends. Per the germline V gene, CDR1 is SQVTM and CDR2 is ANQGSEA. This CDR3 is 15 amino acids long. The full variable domain, rest sourced from reference TRBV29-1 and TRBJ1-1, is SAVISQKPSRDICQRGTSLTIQCQVDSQVTMMFWYRQQPGQSLTLIATANQGSEATYESGFVIDKFPISRPNLTFSTLTVSNMSPEDSSIYLCSVSAAGYMNTEAFFGQGTRLTVV.

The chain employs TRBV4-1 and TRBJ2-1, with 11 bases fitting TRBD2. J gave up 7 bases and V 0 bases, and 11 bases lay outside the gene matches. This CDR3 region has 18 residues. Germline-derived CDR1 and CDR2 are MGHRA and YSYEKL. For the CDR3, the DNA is TGCGCCAGCAGCCAAGATGCCCTAGCGGGAGGACCCAGGAATGAGCAGTTCTTC. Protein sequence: CASSQDALAGGPRNEQFF.

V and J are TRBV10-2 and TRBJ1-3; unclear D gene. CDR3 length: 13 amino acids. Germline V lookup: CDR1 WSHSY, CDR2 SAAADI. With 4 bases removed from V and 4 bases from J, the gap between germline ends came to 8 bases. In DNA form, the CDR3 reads TGCGCCAGCAGTGCGCCCCCCGGAAACACCATATATTTT. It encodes CASSAPPGNTIYF.

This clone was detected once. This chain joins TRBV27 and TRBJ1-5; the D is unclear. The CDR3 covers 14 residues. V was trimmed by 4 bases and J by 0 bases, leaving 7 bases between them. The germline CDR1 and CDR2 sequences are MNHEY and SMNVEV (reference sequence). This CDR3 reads CASSSRNSNQPQHF. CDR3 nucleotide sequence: TGTGCCAGCAGTTCCCGGAATAGCAATCAGCCCCAGCATTTT.

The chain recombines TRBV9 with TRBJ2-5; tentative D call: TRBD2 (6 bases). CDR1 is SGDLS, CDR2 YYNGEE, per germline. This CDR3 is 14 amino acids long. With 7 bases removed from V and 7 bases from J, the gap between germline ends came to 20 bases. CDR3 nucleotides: TGTGCCAGCGGCTCCTCGGGGGAATTGGGGACCCAGTACTTC. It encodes CASGSSGELGTQYF. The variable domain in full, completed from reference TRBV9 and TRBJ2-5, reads DSGVTQTPKHLITATGQRVTLRCSPRSGDLSVYWYQQSLDQGLQFLIQYYNGEERAKGNILERFSAQQFPDLHSELNLSSLELGDSALYFCASGSSGELGTQYFGPGTRLLVL.

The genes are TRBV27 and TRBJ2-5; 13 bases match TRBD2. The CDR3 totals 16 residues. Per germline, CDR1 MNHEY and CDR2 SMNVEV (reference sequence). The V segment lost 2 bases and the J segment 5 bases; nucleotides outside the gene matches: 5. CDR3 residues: CASSLRTSGRGETQYF. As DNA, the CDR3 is TGTGCCAGCAGTTTAAGGACTAGCGGGAGAGGGGAGACCCAGTACTTC.

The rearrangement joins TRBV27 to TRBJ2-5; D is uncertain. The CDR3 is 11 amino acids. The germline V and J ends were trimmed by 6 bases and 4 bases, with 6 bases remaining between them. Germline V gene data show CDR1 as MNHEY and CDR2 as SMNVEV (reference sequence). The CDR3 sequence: CASRGPETQYF. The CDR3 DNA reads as TGTGCCAGCAGGGGCCCAGAGACCCAGTACTTC.

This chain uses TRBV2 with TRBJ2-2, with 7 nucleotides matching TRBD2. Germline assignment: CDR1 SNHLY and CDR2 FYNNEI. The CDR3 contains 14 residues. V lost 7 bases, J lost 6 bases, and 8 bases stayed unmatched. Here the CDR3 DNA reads TGTGCCAGCAATCGTCCGGGGAGGGCCGGGGAGCTGTTTTTT. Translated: CASNRPGRAGELFF.

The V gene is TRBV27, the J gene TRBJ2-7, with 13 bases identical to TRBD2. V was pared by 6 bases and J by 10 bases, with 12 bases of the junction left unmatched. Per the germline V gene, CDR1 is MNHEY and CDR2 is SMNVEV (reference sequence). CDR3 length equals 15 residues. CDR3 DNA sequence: TGTGCCAGCAGAGAAGGGGGACTAGCGGGACGGGAACAGTACTTC. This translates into CASREGGLAGREQYF.

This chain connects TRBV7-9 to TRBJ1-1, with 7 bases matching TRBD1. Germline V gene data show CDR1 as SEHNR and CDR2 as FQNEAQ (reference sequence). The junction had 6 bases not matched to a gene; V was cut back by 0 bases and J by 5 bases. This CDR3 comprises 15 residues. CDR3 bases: TGTGCCAGCAGCTTAGCGGAGACAGGGCGGACTGAAGCTTTCTTT. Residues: CASSLAETGRTEAFF.

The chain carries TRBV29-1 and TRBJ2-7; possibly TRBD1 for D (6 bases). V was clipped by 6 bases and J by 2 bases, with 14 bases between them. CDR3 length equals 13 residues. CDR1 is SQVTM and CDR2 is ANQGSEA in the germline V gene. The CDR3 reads CSVLTGMTYEQYF. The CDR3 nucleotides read TGCAGCGTATTGACAGGAATGACCTACGAGCAGTACTTC.

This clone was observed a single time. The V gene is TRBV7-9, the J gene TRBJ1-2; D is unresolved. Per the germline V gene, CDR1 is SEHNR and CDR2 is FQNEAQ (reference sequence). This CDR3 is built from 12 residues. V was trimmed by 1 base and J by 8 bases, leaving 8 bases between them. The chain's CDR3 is CASSLGVWGYTF. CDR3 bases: TGTGCCAGCAGCTTAGGGGTCTGGGGCTACACCTTC.

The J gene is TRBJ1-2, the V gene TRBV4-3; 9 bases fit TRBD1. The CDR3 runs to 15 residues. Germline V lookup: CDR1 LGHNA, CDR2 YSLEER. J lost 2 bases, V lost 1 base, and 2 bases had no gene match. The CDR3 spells CASSQGQGGNYGYTF. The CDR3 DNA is TGCGCCAGCAGCCAAGGACAGGGGGGAAACTATGGCTACACCTTC.

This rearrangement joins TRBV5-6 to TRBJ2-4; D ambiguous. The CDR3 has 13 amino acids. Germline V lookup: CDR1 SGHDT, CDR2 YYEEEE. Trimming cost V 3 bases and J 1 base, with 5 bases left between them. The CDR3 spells CASSSTAKNIQYF. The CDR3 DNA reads TGTGCCAGCAGCTCGACCGCCAAAAACATTCAGTACTTC. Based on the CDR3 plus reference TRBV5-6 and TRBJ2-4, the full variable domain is DAGVTQSPTHLIKTRGQQVTLRCSPKSGHDTVSWYQQALGQGPQFIFQYYEEEERQRGNFPDRFSGHQFPNYSSELNVNALLLGDSALYLCASSSTAKNIQYFGAGTRLSVL.

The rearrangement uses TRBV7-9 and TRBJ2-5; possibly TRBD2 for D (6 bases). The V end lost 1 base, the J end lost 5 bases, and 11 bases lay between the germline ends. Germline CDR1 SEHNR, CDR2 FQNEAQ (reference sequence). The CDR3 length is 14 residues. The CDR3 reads CASSLVGGAETQYF. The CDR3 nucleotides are TGTGCCAGCAGCTTAGTTGGCGGGGCGGAGACCCAGTACTTC.

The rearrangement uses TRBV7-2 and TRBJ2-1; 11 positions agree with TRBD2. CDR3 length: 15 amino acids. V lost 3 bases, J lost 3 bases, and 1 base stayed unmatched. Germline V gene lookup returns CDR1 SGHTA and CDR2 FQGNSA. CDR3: CASSLGLAVYNEQFF. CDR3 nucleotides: TGTGCCAGCAGCTTGGGACTAGCGGTCTACAATGAGCAGTTCTTC. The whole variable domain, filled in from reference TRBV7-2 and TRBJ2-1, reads GAGVSQSPSNKVTEKGKDVELRCDPISGHTALYWYRQSLGQGLEFLIYFQGNSAPDKSGLPSDRFSAERTGGSVSTLTIQRTQQEDSAVYLCASSLGLAVYNEQFFGPGTRLTVL.

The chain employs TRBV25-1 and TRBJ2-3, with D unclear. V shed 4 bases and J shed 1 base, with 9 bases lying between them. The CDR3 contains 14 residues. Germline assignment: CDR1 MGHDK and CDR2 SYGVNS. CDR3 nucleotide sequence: TGTGCCAGCAGTGTGGTTTACGGCACAGATACGCAGTATTTT. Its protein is CASSVVYGTDTQYF.

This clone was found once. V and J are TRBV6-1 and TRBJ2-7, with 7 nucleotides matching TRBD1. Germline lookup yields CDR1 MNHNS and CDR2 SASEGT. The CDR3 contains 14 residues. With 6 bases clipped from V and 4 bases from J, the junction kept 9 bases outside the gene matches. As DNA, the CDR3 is TGTGCCAGCAGCGTTGCGACAGGGTGGTACGAGCAGTACTTC. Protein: CASSVATGWYEQYF.

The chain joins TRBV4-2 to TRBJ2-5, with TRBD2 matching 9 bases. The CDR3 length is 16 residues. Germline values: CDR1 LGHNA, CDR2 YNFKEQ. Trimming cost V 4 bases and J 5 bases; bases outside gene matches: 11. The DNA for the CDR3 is TGTGCCAGCAGCCTCAGCCCGGGACTAGCTAGGGAGACCCAGTACTTC. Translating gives CASSLSPGLARETQYF.

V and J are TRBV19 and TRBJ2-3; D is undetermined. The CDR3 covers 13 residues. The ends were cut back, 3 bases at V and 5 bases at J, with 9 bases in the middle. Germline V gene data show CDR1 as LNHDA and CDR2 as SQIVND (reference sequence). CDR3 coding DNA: TGTGCCAGTAGTATTAAGGAGATAGATACGCAGTATTTT. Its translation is CASSIKEIDTQYF. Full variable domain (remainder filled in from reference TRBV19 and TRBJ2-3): DGGITQSPKYLFRKEGQNVTLSCEQNLNHDAMYWYRQDPGQGLRLIYYSQIVNDFQKGDIAEGYSVSREKKESFPLTVTSAQKNPTAFYLCASSIKEIDTQYFGPGTRLTVL.

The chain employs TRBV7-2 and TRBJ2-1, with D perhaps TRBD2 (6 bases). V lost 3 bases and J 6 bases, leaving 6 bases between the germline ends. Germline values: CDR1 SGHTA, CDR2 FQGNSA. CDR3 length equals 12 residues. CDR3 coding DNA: TGTGCCAGCAGCTTGACTAGCAATGAGCAGTTCTTC. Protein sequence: CASSLTSNEQFF.

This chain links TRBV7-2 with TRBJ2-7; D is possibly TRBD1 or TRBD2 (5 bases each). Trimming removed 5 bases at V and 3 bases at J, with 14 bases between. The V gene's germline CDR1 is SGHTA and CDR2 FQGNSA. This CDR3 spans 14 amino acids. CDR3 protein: CASSGHSGIYEQYF. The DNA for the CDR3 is TGTGCCAGCAGCGGACACTCGGGGATCTACGAGCAGTACTTC.